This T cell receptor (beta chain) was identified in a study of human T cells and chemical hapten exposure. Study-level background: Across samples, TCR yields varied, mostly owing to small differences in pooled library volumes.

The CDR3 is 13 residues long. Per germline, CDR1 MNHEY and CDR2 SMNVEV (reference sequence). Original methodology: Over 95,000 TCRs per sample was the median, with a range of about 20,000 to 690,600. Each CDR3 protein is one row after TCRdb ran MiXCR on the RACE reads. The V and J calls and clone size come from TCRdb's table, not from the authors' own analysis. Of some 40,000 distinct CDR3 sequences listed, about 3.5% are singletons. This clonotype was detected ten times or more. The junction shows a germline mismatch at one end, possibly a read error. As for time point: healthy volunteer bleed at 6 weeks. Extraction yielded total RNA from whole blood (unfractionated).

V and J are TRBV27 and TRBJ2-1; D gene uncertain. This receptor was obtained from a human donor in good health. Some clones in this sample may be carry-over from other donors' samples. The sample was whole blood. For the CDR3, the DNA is TGCGCCAGCAGCTTGTCTCGCTACAATGAGCAGTTCTTC. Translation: CASSLSRYNEQFF.